A selection of T cell receptor beta chains follows, all from one sample in a study of cytomegalovirus exposure and HLA in healthy donors. The table came from immunoSEQ multiplex PCR; TCRdb's copy has only in-frame clones and leaves some out. The sample has under 200,000 clones; 70% to 90% are singletons. Source material: PBMCs. These receptors were obtained from a man in his late teens or twenties in good health and CMV-seropositive. CDR3s include the opening cysteine and the closing phenylalanine or tryptophan. A D gene is named only where the DNA matches it firmly. Only part of the rows carry a size: once, few, many, or a class if the clone is expanded.

J gene,clone size,V gene,D gene,CDR3 protein,CDR3 DNA
TRBJ2-2,NA,TRBV6-1,NA,CASSEGVTRLGELFF,TGTGCCAGCAGTGAAGGGGTGACACGCCTAGGGGAGCTGTTTTTT
TRBJ2-1,NA,TRBV6-4,NA,CATSMEGGSYNEQFF,TGTGCCACCAGCATGGAAGGGGGCTCCTACAATGAGCAGTTCTTC
TRBJ2-3,NA,TRBV4-3,TRBD1,CASSQSAGGRDTQYF,TGCGCCAGCAGCCAATCTGCAGGGGGCCGAGATACGCAGTATTTT
TRBJ2-3,NA,TRBV2,TRBD2,CASSEERGTDTQYF,TGTGCCAGCAGTGAAGAGCGGGGGACAGATACGCAGTATTTT
TRBJ2-7,once,TRBV5-1,NA,CASSPPLNYEQYF,TGCGCCAGCAGTCCACCCCTAAATTACGAGCAGTACTTC
TRBJ2-1,once,TRBV25-1,NA,CASQGGAGYNEQFF,TGTGCCAGCCAAGGAGGCGCGGGCTACAATGAGCAGTTCTTC
TRBJ1-1,NA,TRBV25-1,NA,CATQGLTEAFF,TGTGCCACCCAGGGTTTGACTGAAGCTTTCTTT
TRBJ1-1,NA,TRBV5-6,NA,CASSYRVNTEAFF,TGTGCCAGCAGCTACCGGGTGAACACTGAAGCTTTCTTT
TRBJ2-1,NA,TRBV7-9,TRBD2,CASSFRGRGGAEQFF,TGTGCCAGCAGCTTCCGAGGGCGGGGGGGCGCTGAGCAGTTCTTC
TRBJ2-7,NA,TRBV29-1,TRBD1,CSVWGQGAYEQYF,TGCAGCGTGTGGGGACAGGGGGCCTACGAGCAGTACTTC
TRBJ2-5,NA,TRBV7-2,TRBD2,CASSAGLAGVQETQYF,TGTGCCAGCAGCGCGGGACTAGCGGGCGTCCAAGAGACCCAGTACTTC
TRBJ2-7,NA,TRBV10-3,TRBD1,CAISEIGDRGSYEQYF,TGTGCCATCAGTGAAATCGGGGACAGGGGCTCCTACGAGCAGTACTTC
TRBJ2-1,NA,TRBV25-1,NA,CASSAFHEQFF,TGTGCCAGCAGCGCGTTTCATGAGCAGTTCTTC
TRBJ2-3,NA,TRBV5-1,TRBD2,CASSVSSGPGQADTQYF,TGCGCCAGCAGCGTTTCTAGCGGTCCTGGTCAGGCAGATACGCAGTATTTT
TRBJ1-1,NA,TRBV2,NA,CASRVRTEAFF,TGTGCCAGCAGGGTTCGGACTGAAGCTTTCTTT
TRBJ1-1,once,TRBV7-9,NA,CASSTLGGDTEAFF,TGTGCCAGCAGCACCCTAGGCGGCGACACTGAAGCTTTCTTT
TRBJ2-3,NA,TRBV30,NA,CAWTVLSPDTQYF,TGTGCCTGGACTGTCCTTAGCCCAGATACGCAGTATTTT
TRBJ1-1,NA,TRBV20-1,NA,CSATRQAEAFF,TGCAGTGCTACCCGACAAGCTGAAGCTTTCTTT
TRBJ2-7,NA,TRBV9,TRBD2,CASSVDGTSGLRSEQYF,TGTGCCAGCAGCGTAGACGGGACTAGCGGGTTAAGGAGCGAGCAGTACTTC
TRBJ2-2,NA,TRBV7-9,NA,CASSLGSGELFF,TGTGCCAGCAGCTTGGGCTCCGGGGAGCTGTTTTTT
TRBJ2-1,once,TRBV9,TRBD2,CASSVAGLAGATGQFF,TGTGCCAGCAGCGTAGCTGGACTAGCGGGGGCCACGGGGCAGTTCTTC
TRBJ2-7,NA,TRBV11-2,TRBD1,CASSWGQGAYEQYF,TGTGCCAGCAGCTGGGGACAGGGGGCTTACGAGCAGTACTTC
TRBJ1-6,NA,TRBV4-2,TRBD1,CASSQEGTGSSPLHF,TGTGCCAGCAGCCAGGAAGGGACAGGGTCTTCACCCCTCCACTTT
TRBJ1-6,NA,TRBV6-1,NA,CASSEALRQRGSPLHF,TGTGCCAGCAGTGAAGCGCTTCGGCAACGCGGGTCACCCCTCCACTTT
TRBJ1-2,NA,TRBV6-6,NA,CASSPPLEGAHYGYTF,TGTGCCAGCAGTCCCCCCTTGGAGGGAGCTCACTATGGCTACACCTTC
TRBJ1-2,NA,TRBV5-6,NA,CASFRQPHYGYTF,TGTGCCAGTTTCCGACAGCCGCACTATGGCTACACCTTC
TRBJ2-2,few,TRBV4-3,NA,CASSRKKGTGELFF,TGCGCCAGCAGCCGAAAAAAGGGGACCGGGGAGCTGTTTTTT
TRBJ1-5,NA,TRBV5-6,NA,CASSLEGAGGQPQHF,TGTGCCAGCAGCTTGGAAGGGGCAGGCGGACAGCCCCAGCATTTT
TRBJ2-7,NA,TRBV6-5,NA,CASSYGRPYEQYF,TGTGCCAGCAGTTACGGCAGGCCCTACGAGCAGTACTTC
TRBJ2-5,NA,TRBV5-1,NA,CASSLMADQETQYF,TGCGCCAGCAGCTTGATGGCAGACCAAGAGACCCAGTACTTC
TRBJ2-2,NA,TRBV25-1,NA,CASAGGPIANTGELFF,TGTGCCAGCGCAGGGGGGCCCATTGCTAACACCGGGGAGCTGTTTTTT
TRBJ1-1,NA,TRBV5-1,NA,CASSLGRHPMNTEAFF,TGCGCCAGCAGCTTGGGACGACACCCGATGAACACTGAAGCTTTCTTT
TRBJ2-3,NA,TRBV5-1,NA,CASSSAAQGDTQYF,TGCGCCAGCAGCTCCGCCGCGCAGGGAGATACGCAGTATTTT
TRBJ2-2,few,TRBV5-6,NA,CASMPFYQRDTGELFF,TGTGCCAGCATGCCATTTTACCAGAGGGACACCGGGGAGCTGTTTTTT
TRBJ1-6,NA,TRBV27,NA,CASSLGRGGVPLHF,TGTGCCAGCAGCTTAGGCCGCGGAGGGGTACCCCTCCACTTT
TRBJ1-1,NA,TRBV19,NA,CASSRGGLGTEAFF,TGTGCCAGTAGTCGCGGTGGGTTGGGCACTGAAGCTTTCTTT
TRBJ2-2,NA,TRBV10-2,NA,CASRIIGTSNTGELFF,TGCGCCAGCAGGATAATCGGGACTTCGAACACCGGGGAGCTGTTTTTT
TRBJ2-5,NA,TRBV5-1,TRBD2,CASTEGLAGVAYQETQYF,TGCGCCAGCACCGAGGGACTAGCGGGGGTTGCGTACCAAGAGACCCAGTACTTC
TRBJ1-5,NA,TRBV10-2,NA,CASSDVGNQPQHF,TGCGCCAGCAGTGATGTCGGGAATCAGCCCCAGCATTTT
TRBJ1-5,few,TRBV21-1,NA,CASSKAFEGARNSNQPQHF,TGTGCCAGCAGCAAAGCTTTTGAGGGGGCGCGGAATAGCAATCAGCCCCAGCATTTT
TRBJ2-5,NA,TRBV13,NA,CASSQISQGSRSTQYF,TGTGCCAGCAGCCAAATATCCCAGGGGTCCAGAAGTACCCAGTACTTC
TRBJ2-1,NA,TRBV6-5,TRBD2,CASTPGGTTEQFF,TGTGCCAGCACCCCGGGGGGGACAACTGAGCAGTTCTTC
TRBJ1-2,NA,TRBV6-5,TRBD1,CASRTGGSYGYTF,TGTGCCAGCAGGACAGGGGGGTCCTATGGCTACACCTTC
TRBJ1-5,NA,TRBV10-2,NA,CASSGLGGDQPQHF,TGCGCCAGCAGCGGGCTAGGCGGGGATCAGCCCCAGCATTTT
TRBJ2-5,NA,TRBV27,TRBD2,CASSPRGLGLAGQETQYF,TGTGCCAGCAGTCCCAGGGGTTTAGGACTAGCGGGGCAAGAGACCCAGTACTTC
TRBJ2-7,NA,TRBV7-8,NA,CASSLESGVAYEQYF,TGTGCCAGCAGCTTAGAATCAGGGGTTGCCTACGAGCAGTACTTC
TRBJ2-7,NA,TRBV6-6,TRBD1,CASSFAGQGVYEQYF,TGTGCCAGCAGTTTTGCCGGACAGGGGGTCTACGAGCAGTACTTC
TRBJ2-3,NA,TRBV11-2,NA,CASSPTLPDTQYF,TGTGCCAGCAGCCCCACTTTGCCCGATACGCAGTATTTT
TRBJ1-2,NA,TRBV21-1,NA,CASSNIPGGANGYTF,TGTGCCAGCAGCAATATTCCAGGGGGCGCCAATGGCTACACCTTC
TRBJ1-2,NA,TRBV9,TRBD1,CASSPGDRNYGYTF,TGTGCCAGCAGCCCCGGGGACAGAAACTACGGCTACACCTTC
TRBJ2-7,NA,TRBV18,NA,CASSPLSGTTDGEQYF,TGTGCCAGCTCACCACTAAGCGGTACCACTGATGGTGAGCAGTACTTC
TRBJ2-2,NA,TRBV6-5,NA,CASSYSRRTNTGELFF,TGTGCCAGCAGTTACTCGCGCAGGACGAACACCGGGGAGCTGTTTTTT
TRBJ2-5,NA,TRBV19,NA,CASSTPGLETQYF,TGTGCCAGTAGTACCCCAGGGTTGGAAACCCAGTACTTC
TRBJ2-3,NA,TRBV9,NA,CASSVGASTDTQYF,TGTGCCAGCAGCGTAGGGGCGAGCACAGATACGCAGTATTTT
TRBJ1-1,NA,TRBV4-3,NA,CASSQVGFGRESTEAFF,TGCGCCAGCAGCCAAGTTGGATTCGGCAGGGAAAGCACTGAAGCTTTCTTT
TRBJ1-1,few,TRBV2,NA,CATGTPMNTEAFF,TGTGCCACAGGGACACCTATGAACACTGAAGCTTTCTTT
TRBJ2-1,NA,TRBV7-9,NA,CASSFSGGDSYNEQFF,TGTGCCAGCAGCTTTTCCGGGGGAGACTCCTACAATGAGCAGTTCTTC
TRBJ2-5,NA,TRBV7-2,NA,CASSSTGSGTQYF,TGTGCCAGCAGCTCCACTGGGTCGGGGACCCAGTACTTC
TRBJ2-2,NA,TRBV12-5,TRBD1,CASGTRTGTGELFF,TGTGCTAGTGGTACAAGGACAGGGACCGGGGAGCTGTTTTTT
TRBJ2-7,NA,TRBV5-1,NA,CASSLEGHTYEQYF,TGCGCCAGCAGCTTGGAGGGACACACCTACGAGCAGTACTTC